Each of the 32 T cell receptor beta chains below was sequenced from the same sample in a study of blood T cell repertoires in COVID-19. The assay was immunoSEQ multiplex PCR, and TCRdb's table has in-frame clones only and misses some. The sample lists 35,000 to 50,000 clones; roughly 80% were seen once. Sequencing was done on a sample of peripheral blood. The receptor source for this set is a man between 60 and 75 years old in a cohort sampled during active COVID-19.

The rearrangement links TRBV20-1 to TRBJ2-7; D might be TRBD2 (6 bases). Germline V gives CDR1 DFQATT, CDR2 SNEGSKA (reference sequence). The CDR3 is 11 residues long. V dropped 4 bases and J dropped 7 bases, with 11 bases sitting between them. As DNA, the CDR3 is TGCAGTGCTACCGAGGCGGGGGAGCAGTACTTC. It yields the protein CSATEAGEQYF.

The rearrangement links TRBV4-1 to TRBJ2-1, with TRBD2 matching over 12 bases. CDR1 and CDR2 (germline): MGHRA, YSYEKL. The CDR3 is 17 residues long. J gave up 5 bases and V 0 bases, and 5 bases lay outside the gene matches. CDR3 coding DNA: TGCGCCAGCAGCCAAGAACCCAGACTAGCGGGGGACAATGAGCAGTTCTTC. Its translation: CASSQEPRLAGDNEQFF.

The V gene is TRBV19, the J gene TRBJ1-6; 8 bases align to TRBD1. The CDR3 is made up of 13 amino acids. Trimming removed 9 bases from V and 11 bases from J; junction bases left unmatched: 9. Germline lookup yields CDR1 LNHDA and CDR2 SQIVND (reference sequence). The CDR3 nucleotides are TGTGCCAGCCGACAGACAGGGGAAGCACCCCTCCACTTT. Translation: CASRQTGEAPLHF. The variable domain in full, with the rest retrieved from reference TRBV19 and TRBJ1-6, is DGGITQSPKYLFRKEGQNVTLSCEQNLNHDAMYWYRQDPGQGLRLIYYSQIVNDFQKGDIAEGYSVSREKKESFPLTVTSAQKNPTAFYLCASRQTGEAPLHFGNGTRLTVT.

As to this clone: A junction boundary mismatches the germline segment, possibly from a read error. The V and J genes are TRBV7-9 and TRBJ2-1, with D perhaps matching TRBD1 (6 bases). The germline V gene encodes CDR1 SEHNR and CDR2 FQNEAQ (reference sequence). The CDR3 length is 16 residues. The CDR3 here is CASRLAPGAGTNEQFF. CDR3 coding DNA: TGTGCCAGCAGGTTAGCCCCAGGGGCTGGCACGAATGAGCAGTTCTTC.

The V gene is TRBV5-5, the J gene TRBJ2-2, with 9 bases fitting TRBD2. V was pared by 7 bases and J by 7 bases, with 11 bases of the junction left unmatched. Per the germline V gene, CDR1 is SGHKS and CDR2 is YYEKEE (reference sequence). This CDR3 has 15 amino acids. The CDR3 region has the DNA TGTGCCAGCTGGGGGGGACTAGCCTCGGGCGGGGAGCTGTTTTTT. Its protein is CASWGGLASGGELFF.

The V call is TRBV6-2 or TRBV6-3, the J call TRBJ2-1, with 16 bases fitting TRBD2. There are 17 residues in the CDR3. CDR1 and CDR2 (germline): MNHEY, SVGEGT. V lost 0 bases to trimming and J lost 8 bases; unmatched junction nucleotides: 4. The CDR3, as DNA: TGTGCCAGCAGTTACTCGGGGACTAGCGGGGGGGCGCATGAGCAGTTCTTC. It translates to CASSYSGTSGGAHEQFF.

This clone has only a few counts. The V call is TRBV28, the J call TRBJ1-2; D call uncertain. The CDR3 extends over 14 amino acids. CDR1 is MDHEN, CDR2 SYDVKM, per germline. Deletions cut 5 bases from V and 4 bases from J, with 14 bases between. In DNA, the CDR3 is TGTGCCAGCAGTCCGCGGGGAAGACTCTATGGCTACACCTTC. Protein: CASSPRGRLYGYTF.

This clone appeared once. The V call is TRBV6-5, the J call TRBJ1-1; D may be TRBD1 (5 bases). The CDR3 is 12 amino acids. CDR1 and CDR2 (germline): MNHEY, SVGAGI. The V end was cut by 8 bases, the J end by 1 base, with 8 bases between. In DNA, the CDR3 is TGTGCCAGCTCCGGGGGGAACACTGAAGCTTTCTTT. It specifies CASSGGNTEAFF.

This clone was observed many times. The CDR3 is CARTGVEQFF. CDR3 DNA sequence: TGTGCCAGGACAGGGGTTGAGCAGTTCTTC. The rearrangement uses TRBV7-9 and TRBJ2-1, with 8 bases that match TRBD1. V shed 9 bases, J shed 9 bases, and the junction held 1 base outside the gene matches. Germline V gene data show CDR1 as SEHNR and CDR2 as FQNEAQ (reference sequence). This CDR3 spans 10 amino acids.

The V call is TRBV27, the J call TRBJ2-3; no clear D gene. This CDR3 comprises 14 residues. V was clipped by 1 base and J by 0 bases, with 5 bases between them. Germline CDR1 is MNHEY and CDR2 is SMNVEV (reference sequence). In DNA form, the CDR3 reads TGTGCCAGCAGTTTATGGGCCAGCACAGATACGCAGTATTTT. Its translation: CASSLWASTDTQYF.

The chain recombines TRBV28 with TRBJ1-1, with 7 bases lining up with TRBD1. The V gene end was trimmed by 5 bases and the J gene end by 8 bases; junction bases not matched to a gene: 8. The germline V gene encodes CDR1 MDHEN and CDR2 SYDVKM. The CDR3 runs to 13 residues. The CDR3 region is CASSLLPGQEAFF. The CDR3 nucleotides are TGTGCCAGCAGTCTCCTACCGGGACAGGAAGCTTTCTTT.

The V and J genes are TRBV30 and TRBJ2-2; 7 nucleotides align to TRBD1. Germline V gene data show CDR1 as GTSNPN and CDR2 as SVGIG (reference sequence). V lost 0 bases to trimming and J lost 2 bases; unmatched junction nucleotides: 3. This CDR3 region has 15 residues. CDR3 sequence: CAWSVRGLNTGELFF. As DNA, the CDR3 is TGTGCCTGGAGTGTCAGGGGGTTAAACACCGGGGAGCTGTTTTTT. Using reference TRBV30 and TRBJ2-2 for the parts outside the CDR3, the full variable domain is SQTIHQWPATLVQPVGSPLSLECTVEGTSNPNLYWYRQAAGRGLQLLFYSVGIGQISSEVPQNLSASRPQDRQFILSSKKLLLSDSGFYLCAWSVRGLNTGELFFGEGSRLTVL.

This CDR3 is CASSEPFLREQFF. The CDR3 DNA reads as TGTGCCAGCAGTGAACCCTTTTTGCGTGAGCAGTTCTTC. This chain joins TRBV2 and TRBJ2-1; no clear D gene. In germline, CDR1 is SNHLY, CDR2 FYNNEI. The V gene lost 2 bases and the J gene lost 9 bases, with 11 bases spanning the gap. The CDR3 runs 13 residues.

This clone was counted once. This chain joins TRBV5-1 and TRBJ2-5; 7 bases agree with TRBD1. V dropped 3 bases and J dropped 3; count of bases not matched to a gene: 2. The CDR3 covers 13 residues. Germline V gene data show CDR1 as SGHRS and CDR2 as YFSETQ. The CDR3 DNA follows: TGCGCCAGCAGCTCCACAGGGGAAGAGACCCAGTACTTC. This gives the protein CASSSTGEETQYF.

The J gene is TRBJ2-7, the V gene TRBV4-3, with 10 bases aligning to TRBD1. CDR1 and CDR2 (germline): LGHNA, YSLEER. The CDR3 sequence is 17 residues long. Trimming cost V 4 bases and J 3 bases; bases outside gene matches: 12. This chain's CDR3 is CASSLSSRQGANYEQYF. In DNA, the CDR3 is TGCGCCAGCAGCCTCTCGTCAAGACAGGGGGCAAACTACGAGCAGTACTTC.

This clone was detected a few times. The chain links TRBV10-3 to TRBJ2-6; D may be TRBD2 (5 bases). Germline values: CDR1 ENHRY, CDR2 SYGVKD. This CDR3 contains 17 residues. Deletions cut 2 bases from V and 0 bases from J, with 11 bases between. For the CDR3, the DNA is TGTGCCATCAGTGAGGATCGTGGGAGCTCTGGGGCCAACGTCCTGACTTTC. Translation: CAISEDRGSSGANVLTF.

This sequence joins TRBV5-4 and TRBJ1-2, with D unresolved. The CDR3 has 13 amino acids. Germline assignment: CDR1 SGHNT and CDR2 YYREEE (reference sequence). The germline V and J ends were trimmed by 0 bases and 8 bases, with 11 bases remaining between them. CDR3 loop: CASSLGGTGGYTF. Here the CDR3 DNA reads TGTGCCAGCAGCTTGGGGGGAACGGGAGGCTACACCTTC.

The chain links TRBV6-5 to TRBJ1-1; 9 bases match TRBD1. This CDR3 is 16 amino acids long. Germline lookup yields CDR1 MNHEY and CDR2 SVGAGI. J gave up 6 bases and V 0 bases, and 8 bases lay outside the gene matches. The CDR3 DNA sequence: TGTGCCAGCAGTTACTCGACAGGGGGACGGGGTTCTGAAGCTTTCTTT. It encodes CASSYSTGGRGSEAFF.

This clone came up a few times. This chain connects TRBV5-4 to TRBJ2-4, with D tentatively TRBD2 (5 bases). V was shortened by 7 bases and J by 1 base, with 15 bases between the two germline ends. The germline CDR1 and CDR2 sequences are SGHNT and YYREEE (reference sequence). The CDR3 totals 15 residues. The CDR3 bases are TGTGCCAGCTCCCACGCTGGGGAGGCCAAAAACATTCAGTACTTC. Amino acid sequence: CASSHAGEAKNIQYF.

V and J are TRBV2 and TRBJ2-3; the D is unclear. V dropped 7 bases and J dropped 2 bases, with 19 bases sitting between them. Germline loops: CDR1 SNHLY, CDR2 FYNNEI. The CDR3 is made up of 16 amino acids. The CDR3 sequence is CASTMYGGLTTDTQYF. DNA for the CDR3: TGTGCCAGCACCATGTATGGTGGGCTAACCACAGATACGCAGTATTTT.

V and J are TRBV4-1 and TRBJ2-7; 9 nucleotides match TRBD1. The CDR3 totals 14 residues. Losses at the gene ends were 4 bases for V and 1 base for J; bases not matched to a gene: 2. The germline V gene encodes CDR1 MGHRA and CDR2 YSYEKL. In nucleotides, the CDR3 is TGCGCCAGCAGCCCGGGACAGGGTTCCTACGAGCAGTACTTC. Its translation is CASSPGQGSYEQYF.

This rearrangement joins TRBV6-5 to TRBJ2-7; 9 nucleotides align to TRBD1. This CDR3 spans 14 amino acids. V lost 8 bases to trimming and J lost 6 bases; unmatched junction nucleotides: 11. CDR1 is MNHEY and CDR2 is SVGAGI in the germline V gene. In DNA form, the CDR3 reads TGTGCCAGCCGAGTAGGGACAGGGAGTACCGAGCAGTACTTC. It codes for CASRVGTGSTEQYF.

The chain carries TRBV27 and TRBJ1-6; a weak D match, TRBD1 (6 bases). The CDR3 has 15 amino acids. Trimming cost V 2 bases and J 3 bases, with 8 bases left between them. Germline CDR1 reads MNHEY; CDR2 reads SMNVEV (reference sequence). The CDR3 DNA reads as TGTGCCAGCAGTTTAGGACAGATCTATAATTCACCCCTCCACTTT. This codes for CASSLGQIYNSPLHF.

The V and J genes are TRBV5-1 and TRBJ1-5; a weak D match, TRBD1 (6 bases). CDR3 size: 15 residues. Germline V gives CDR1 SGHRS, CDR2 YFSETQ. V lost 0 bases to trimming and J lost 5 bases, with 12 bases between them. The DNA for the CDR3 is TGCGCCAGCAGCTTGGATGGGACACGGGATCAGCCCCAGCATTTT. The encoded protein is CASSLDGTRDQPQHF.

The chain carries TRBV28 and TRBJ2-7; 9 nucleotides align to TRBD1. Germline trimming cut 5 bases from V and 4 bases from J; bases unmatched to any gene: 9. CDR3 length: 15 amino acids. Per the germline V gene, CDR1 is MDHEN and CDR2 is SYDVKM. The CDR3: CASSVPTGGRYEQYF. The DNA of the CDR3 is TGTGCCAGCAGTGTTCCGACAGGGGGTCGGTACGAGCAGTACTTC.

The CDR3 loop is CASSLEGVHEQYF. Here the CDR3 DNA reads TGTGCCAGCAGTTTAGAAGGGGTCCACGAGCAGTACTTC. V usage is TRBV27 and J usage is TRBJ2-7; D might be TRBD1 (5 bases). This CDR3 region has 13 residues. The germline CDR1 and CDR2 sequences are MNHEY and SMNVEV (reference sequence). Trimming took off 2 bases at V and 5 bases at J, with 10 bases between the two ends.

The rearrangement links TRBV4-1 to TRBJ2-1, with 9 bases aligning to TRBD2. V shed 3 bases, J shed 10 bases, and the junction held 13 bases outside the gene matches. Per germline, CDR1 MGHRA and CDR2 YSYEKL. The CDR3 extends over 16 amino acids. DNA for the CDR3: TGCGCCAGCAGCCAGGGGACAGACCTAGCGGGGTACGAGCAGTTCTTC. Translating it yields CASSQGTDLAGYEQFF.

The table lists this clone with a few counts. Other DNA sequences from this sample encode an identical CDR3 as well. The CDR3 spells CASRGGYEQYF. The CDR3 DNA reads as TGTGCCAGCAGGGGCGGGTACGAGCAGTACTTC. J is TRBJ2-7 and V is TRBV2, with a tentative D call TRBD2 (5 bases). This CDR3 has 11 residues. Germline CDR1 and CDR2: SNHLY and FYNNEI. V lost 6 bases to trimming and J lost 4 bases, with 7 bases between them.

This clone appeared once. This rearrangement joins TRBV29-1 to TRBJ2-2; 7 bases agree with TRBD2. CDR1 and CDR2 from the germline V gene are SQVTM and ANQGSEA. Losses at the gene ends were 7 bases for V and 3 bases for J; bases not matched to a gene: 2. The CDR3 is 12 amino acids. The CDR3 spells CSGREYTGELFF. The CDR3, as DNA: TGCAGCGGGCGGGAGTACACCGGGGAGCTGTTTTTT.

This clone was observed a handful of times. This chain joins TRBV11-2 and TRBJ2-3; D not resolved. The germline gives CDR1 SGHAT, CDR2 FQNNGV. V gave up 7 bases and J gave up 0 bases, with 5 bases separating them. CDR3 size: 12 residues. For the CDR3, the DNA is TGTGCCAGCACCCAGAGCACAGATACGCAGTATTTT. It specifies CASTQSTDTQYF.

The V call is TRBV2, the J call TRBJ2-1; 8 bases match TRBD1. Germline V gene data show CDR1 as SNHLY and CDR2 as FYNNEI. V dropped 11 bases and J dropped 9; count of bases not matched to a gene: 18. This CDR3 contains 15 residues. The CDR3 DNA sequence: TGTGCCGCTCAGACCGGGACAGGCAGGAAAACTGAGCAGTTCTTC. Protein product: CAAQTGTGRKTEQFF.

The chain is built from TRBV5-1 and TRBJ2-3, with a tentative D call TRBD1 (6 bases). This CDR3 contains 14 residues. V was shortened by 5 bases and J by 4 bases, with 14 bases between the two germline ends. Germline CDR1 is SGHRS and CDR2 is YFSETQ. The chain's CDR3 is CASRDTGSSDTQYF. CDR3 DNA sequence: TGCGCCAGCAGGGACACAGGGAGCTCAGATACGCAGTATTTT.